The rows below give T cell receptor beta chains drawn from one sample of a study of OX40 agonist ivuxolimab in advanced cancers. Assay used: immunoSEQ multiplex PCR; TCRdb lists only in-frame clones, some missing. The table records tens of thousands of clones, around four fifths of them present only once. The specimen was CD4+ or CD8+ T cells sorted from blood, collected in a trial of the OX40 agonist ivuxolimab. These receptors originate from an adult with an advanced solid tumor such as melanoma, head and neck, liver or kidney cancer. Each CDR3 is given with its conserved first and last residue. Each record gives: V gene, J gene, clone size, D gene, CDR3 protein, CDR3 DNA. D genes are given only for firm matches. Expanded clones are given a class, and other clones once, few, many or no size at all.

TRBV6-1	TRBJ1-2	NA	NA	CASSEATRQHYTF	TGTGCCAGCAGTGAAGCAACCCGACAGCACTACACCTTC
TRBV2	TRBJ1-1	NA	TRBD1	CASQRTGIQIF	TGTGCCAGCCAGAGGACAGGGATCCAGATTTTT
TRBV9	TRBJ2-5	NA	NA	CASSVGQTRETQYF	TGTGCCAGCAGCGTAGGGCAGACGAGAGAGACCCAGTACTTC
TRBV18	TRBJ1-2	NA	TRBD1	CASSPPGQSGYTF	TGTGCCAGCTCACCACCGGGACAGTCTGGCTACACCTTC
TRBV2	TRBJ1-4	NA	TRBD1	CASREYGTDNEKLFF	TGTGCCAGCAGGGAATACGGGACAGACAATGAAAAACTGTTTTTT
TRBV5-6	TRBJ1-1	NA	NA	CASRDSGGPSEAFF	TGTGCCAGCAGGGACAGCGGGGGCCCGTCTGAAGCTTTCTTT
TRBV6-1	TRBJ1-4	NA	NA	CASRWGGGEKLFF	TGTGCCAGCCGTTGGGGAGGCGGTGAAAAACTGTTTTTT
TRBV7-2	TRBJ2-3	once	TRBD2	CASSSRTSGGGTQYF	TGTGCCAGCAGCTCCCGGACTAGCGGGGGAGGTACGCAGTATTTT
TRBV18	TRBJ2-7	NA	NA	CASSPTGRGGRDPYEQYF	TGTGCCAGCTCACCGACCGGCAGGGGGGGCCGTGATCCCTACGAGCAGTACTTC
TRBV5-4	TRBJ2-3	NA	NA	CASSFFIDSSTDTQYF	TGTGCCAGCAGCTTCTTTATCGATTCTAGCACAGATACGCAGTATTTT
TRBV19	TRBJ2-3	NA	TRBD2	CASSIGLAGVTDTQYF	TGTGCCAGTAGTATAGGACTAGCGGGAGTAACAGATACGCAGTATTTT
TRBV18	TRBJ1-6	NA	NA	CASSPRTKNNSPLHF	TGTGCCAGCTCACCACGTACAAAGAATAATTCACCCCTCCACTTT
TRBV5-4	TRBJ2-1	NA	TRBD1	CASSSPGGRGNEQFF	TGTGCCAGCAGCTCCCCAGGGGGTCGAGGCAATGAGCAGTTCTTC
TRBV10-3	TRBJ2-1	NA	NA	CAISESAGSAANEQFF	TGTGCCATCAGTGAGTCGGCAGGGAGTGCGGCAAATGAGCAGTTCTTC
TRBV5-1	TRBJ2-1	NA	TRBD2	CASSLELAVNEQFF	TGCGCCAGCAGCTTGGAACTAGCGGTCAATGAGCAGTTCTTC
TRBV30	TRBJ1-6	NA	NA	CAWSVGRDYSPLHF	TGTGCCTGGAGTGTAGGCAGGGATTATTCACCCCTCCACTTT
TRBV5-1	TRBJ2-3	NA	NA	CASNPRATGGDTQYF	TGCGCCAGCAACCCACGAGCGACAGGAGGAGATACGCAGTATTTT
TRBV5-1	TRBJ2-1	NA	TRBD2	CASSTGTSGRGNEQFF	TGCGCCAGCTCTACCGGGACTAGCGGGAGGGGGAATGAGCAGTTCTTC
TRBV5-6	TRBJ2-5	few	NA	CASRFAPGETQYF	TGTGCCAGCAGGTTCGCCCCGGGAGAGACCCAGTACTTC
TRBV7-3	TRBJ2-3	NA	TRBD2	CASSPSSGGAGSADTQYF	TGTGCCAGCAGCCCCTCTAGCGGGGGGGCCGGTAGTGCAGATACGCAGTATTTT
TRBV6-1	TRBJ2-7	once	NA	CASSEVLHYEQYF	TGTGCCAGCAGTGAAGTCCTTCACTACGAGCAGTACTTC
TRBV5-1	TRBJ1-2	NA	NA	CASSLQIDRKGGYTF	TGCGCCAGCAGCCTTCAAATAGACAGGAAGGGAGGCTACACCTTC
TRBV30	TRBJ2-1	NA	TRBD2	CAWSVGSGGFNEQFF	TGTGCCTGGAGTGTAGGTAGCGGGGGGTTCAATGAGCAGTTCTTC
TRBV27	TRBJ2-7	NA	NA	CASSLSPGATYEQYF	TGTGCCAGCAGTTTATCCCCAGGGGCAACCTACGAGCAGTACTTC
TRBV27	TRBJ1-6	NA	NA	CASSWGNSPLHF	TGTGCCAGCAGTTGGGGTAATTCACCCCTCCACTTT
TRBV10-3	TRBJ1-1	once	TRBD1	CAAGIPGQGVGDTEAFF	TGTGCCGCCGGAATTCCGGGACAGGGGGTTGGCGACACTGAAGCTTTCTTT
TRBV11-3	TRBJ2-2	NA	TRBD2	CASSLGLAGFFQANTGELFF	TGTGCCAGCAGCTTAGGACTAGCGGGTTTCTTCCAGGCGAACACCGGGGAGCTGTTTTTT
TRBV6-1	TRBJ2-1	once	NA	CATDLGVNEQFF	TGTGCCACGGACCTGGGGGTCAATGAGCAGTTCTTC
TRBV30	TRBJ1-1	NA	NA	CAWSVQRNTEAFF	TGTGCCTGGAGTGTACAAAGGAACACTGAAGCTTTCTTT
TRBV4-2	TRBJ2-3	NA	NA	CASSQGRYGDTQYF	TGTGCCAGCAGCCAAGGAAGATATGGGGATACGCAGTATTTT
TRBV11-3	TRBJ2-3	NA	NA	CASSFGASTDTQYF	TGTGCCAGCAGCTTCGGGGCTAGCACAGATACGCAGTATTTT
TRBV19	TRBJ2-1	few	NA	CASSQGREQFF	TGTGCCAGTAGTCAGGGCCGGGAGCAGTTCTTC
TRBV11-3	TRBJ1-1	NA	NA	CASSLVGWGLNTEAFF	TGTGCCAGCAGCTTAGTAGGATGGGGCCTGAACACTGAAGCTTTCTTT
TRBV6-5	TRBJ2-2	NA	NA	CASSYGVFTGELFF	TGTGCCAGCAGTTACGGGGTCTTCACCGGGGAGCTGTTTTTT
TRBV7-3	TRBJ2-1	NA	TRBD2	CASSATSGGAGEQFF	TGTGCCAGCAGCGCGACTAGCGGGGGGGCCGGTGAGCAGTTCTTC
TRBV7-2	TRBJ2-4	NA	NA	CASSSERRAKNIQYF	TGTGCCAGCAGCTCAGAGAGAAGAGCCAAAAACATTCAGTACTTC
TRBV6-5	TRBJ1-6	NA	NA	CASSMDRGFGSPLHF	TGTGCCAGCAGTATGGACAGAGGCTTTGGTTCACCCCTCCACTTT
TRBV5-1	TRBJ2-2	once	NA	CASSLSASLTGELFF	TGCGCCAGCAGCTTGAGCGCCAGCCTCACCGGGGAGCTGTTTTTT
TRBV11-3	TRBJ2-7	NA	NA	CASSLADSSSYEQYF	TGTGCCAGCAGCCTAGCGGACAGTAGCTCCTACGAGCAGTACTTC
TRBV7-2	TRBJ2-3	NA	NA	CASSLRGFADTQYF	TGTGCCAGCAGCCTAAGGGGGTTTGCAGATACGCAGTATTTT
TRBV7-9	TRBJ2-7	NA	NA	CASSLQQGRNEQYF	TGTGCCAGCAGCTTACAACAGGGGAGGAACGAGCAGTACTTC
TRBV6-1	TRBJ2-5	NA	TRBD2	CASQTSGSAQETQYF	TGTGCCAGCCAAACTAGCGGGAGTGCTCAAGAGACCCAGTACTTC
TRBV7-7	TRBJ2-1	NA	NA	CASSLYEGREQFF	TGTGCCAGCAGCTTATATGAGGGTAGAGAGCAGTTCTTC
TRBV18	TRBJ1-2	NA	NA	CASSPASANYGYTF	TGTGCCAGCTCACCGGCTTCTGCTAACTATGGCTACACCTTC
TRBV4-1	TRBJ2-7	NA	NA	CASSQDGASNEQYF	TGCGCCAGCAGCCAAGATGGAGCTAGTAACGAGCAGTACTTC
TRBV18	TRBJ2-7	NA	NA	CASSPGEGYGEQYF	TGTGCCAGCTCACCAGGGGAAGGGTATGGGGAGCAGTACTTC
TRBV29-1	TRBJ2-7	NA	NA	CSVTRDPYEQYF	TGCAGCGTTACCAGGGATCCCTACGAGCAGTACTTC
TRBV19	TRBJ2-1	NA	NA	CASSSGYEQFF	TGTGCCAGTAGTTCCGGGTATGAGCAGTTCTTC
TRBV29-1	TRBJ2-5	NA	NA	CSVGKGRTEETQYF	TGCAGCGTTGGTAAGGGTAGGACGGAAGAGACCCAGTACTTC
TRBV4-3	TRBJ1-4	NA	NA	CTSSQEIGRTNEKLFF	TGCACCAGCAGCCAAGAGATAGGAAGGACTAATGAAAAACTGTTTTTT